The sequence of this TCR beta chain was determined in a study of T cell repertoires in cytomegalovirus infection. Study-level information: Indicated by public TCR beta signatures were CMV infection and matching HLA type.

From the reads, TCRdb called clonotypes with MiXCR, one entry per CDR3 protein. Among roughly 920,000 distinct CDR3 sequences listed, around 32% were seen once. Study observations and caveats: Totalled public TCR beta family frequency picked out people who carried CMV plus the relevant HLA.

The CDR3 is 14 residues long. CDR1 SNHLY and CDR2 FYNNEI come from the germline V gene. The V gene lost 1 base and the J gene lost 2 bases, with 8 bases spanning the gap. A remark on this clonotype: Its antigen is unidentified.

This sample comprised cultured CD8+ T cells from PBMCs, obtained from culture after CMV antigen stimulation. The sequence came from a human donor in good health (CMV status not recorded). Some clones in this sample may be carry-over from other donors' samples. V usage is TRBV2 and J usage is TRBJ2-5; D gene unclear. DNA for the CDR3: TGTGCCAGCAGTGAAGTCGGGCTGCAAGAGACCCAGTACTTC. The encoded protein is CASSEVGLQETQYF.